This record covers a single TCR beta chain. The sample belongs to a study of T cell clonotyping in hematopoietic cell transplantation. Libraries were prepared by immunoSEQ multiplex PCR; TCRdb keeps only in-frame clonotypes and omits some of them. This sample carries nearly 70,000 clones, around 94% of them seen once, and the ten largest clones take about 1.5%. The sequencing sample was made of peripheral blood mononuclear cells. This TCR was recovered from a man aged 45-65 years in good health. Some clones in this sample may be carry-over from other donors' samples.

CDR3 nucleotide sequence: TGTGCCAGCAGCCAAAGGGGGGGGAATCAGCCCCAGCATTTT. Encoded protein: CASSQRGGNQPQHF. The V and J genes are TRBV7-2 and TRBJ1-5; tentative D call: TRBD1 (6 bases). Germline V gene sequence: CDR1 SGHTA, CDR2 FQGNSA. V lost 5 bases to trimming and J lost 4 bases, with 12 bases between them. This CDR3 has 14 residues.